Listed below are T cell receptor beta chains from one sample, sequenced in a study of cytomegalovirus exposure and HLA in healthy donors. This table comes from immunoSEQ multiplex PCR, and its TCRdb copy is limited to in-frame clones, with some not included. The data show more than 70,000 clones, with just over 75% seen just once and under 3.5% held by the top ten. The sample taken for sequencing was PBMCs. The receptors stem from a man over 45 in good health and CMV-seropositive. The CDR3 runs from the conserved cysteine through the conserved F or W. The D gene is left open where the match is weak. A row's size may be missing; if present it is once, few, many or a size class.

>TRBJ2-5|.|.|TRBV5-1
TGCGCCAGCAGCCGCGTGGAGAAAGAGACCCAGTACTTC
CASSRVEKETQYF
>TRBJ2-1|.|TRBD2|TRBV7-6
TGTGCCAGCAGCTTGGTAATTGGAGCGGGAGTCTACAATGAGCAGTTCTTC
CASSLVIGAGVYNEQFF
>TRBJ2-7|.|TRBD1|TRBV7-3
TGTGCCAGCAGCTCCGGACAGGGGGCCCCCTACGAGCAGTACTTC
CASSSGQGAPYEQYF
>TRBJ2-7|.|.|TRBV6-1
TGTGCCAGCAGTGAAGGGTCCTACGGGAACAGCCACGAGCAGTACTTC
CASSEGSYGNSHEQYF
>TRBJ1-5|few|.|TRBV6-6
TGTGCCAGCAGCCCGGGACTCCTGAGCAATCAGCCCCAGCATTTT
CASSPGLLSNQPQHF
>TRBJ2-7|once|TRBD1|TRBV9
TGTGCCAGCAGCCGCCCGGGACAGGGTCTGTACGAGCAGTACTTC
CASSRPGQGLYEQYF
>TRBJ2-7|once|TRBD1|TRBV7-8
TGTGCCAGCACCCCACAGGGGACAGGGTCGGGAGAGCAGTACTTC
CASTPQGTGSGEQYF
>TRBJ2-7|once|TRBD1|TRBV27
TGTGCCAGCAGTTTACGGGCAGGGGGCTTCCACGAGCAGTACTTC
CASSLRAGGFHEQYF
>TRBJ1-1|.|.|TRBV7-9
TGTTCCAGCAGCTCATGGGGGGCTGAAGCTTTCTTT
CSSSSWGAEAFF
>TRBJ1-4|.|TRBD1|TRBV4-1
TGCGCCAGCAGCCCGGCCGGGACAGGGATTCCTGAAAAACTGTTTTTT
CASSPAGTGIPEKLFF
>TRBJ1-5|.|.|TRBV7-2
TGTGCCAGCAGCTTAGGGGGCAGTAGCAATCAGCCCCAGCATTTT
CASSLGGSSNQPQHF
>TRBJ2-3|.|.|TRBV2
TGTGCCAGCAGCGCCGGACAGTCCAGGGCGCAGTATTTT
CASSAGQSRAQYF
>TRBJ1-2|.|.|TRBV29-1
TGCAGCGCTTACAACAACTATGGCTACACCTTC
CSAYNNYGYTF
>TRBJ2-1|.|TRBD2|TRBV7-3
TGTGCCAGCAGCCTAACCGGGACTAGCGGGAGTAATGAGCAGTTCTTC
CASSLTGTSGSNEQFF
>TRBJ2-1|.|TRBD1|TRBV6-5
TGTGCCAGCAGTGAACAAGGGGGCTCCAATGAGCAGTTCTTC
CASSEQGGSNEQFF
>TRBJ2-7|.|.|TRBV11-3
TGTGCCAGCAGCATAGGGACACAGGGTAACGAGCAGTACTTC
CASSIGTQGNEQYF